The 13 T cell receptor beta chains listed next were all sequenced from one sample in a study of identical twins. TCRdb itself ran the 5' RACE reads through MiXCR, one entry per CDR3 protein. This table has about 240,000 distinct CDR3 sequences, approximately 12% appearing once. The same data also contributed to another study, on yellow fever vaccine responses in identical twins.

Specimen: memory (CD45RO+) T cells sorted from blood. The receptors stem from a woman aged 18-29 years in good health.

There are many counts of this clonotype. The rearrangement links TRBV20-1 to TRBJ2-1, with D possibly TRBD2 on 6 matching bases. The CDR3 extends over 10 amino acids. V gave up 4 bases and J gave up 15 bases, with 13 bases separating them. Per germline, CDR1 DFQATT and CDR2 SNEGSKA (reference sequence). The CDR3: CSAMGGVRFF. CDR3 nucleotides: TGCAGTGCTATGGGAGGCGTTAGGTTCTTC.

This clonotype occurred a few times. The gene calls are TRBV4-3 and TRBJ1-5, with a weak D call TRBD1 (6 bases). In germline, CDR1 is LGHNA, CDR2 YSLEER. Trimming stripped 0 bases from V and 7 bases from J, with 13 bases between. The length of the CDR3 is 15 residues. CDR3 bases: TGCGCCAGCAGCCAAGATCTAGGGGGGTGGCAGCCCCAGCATTTT. Translated, it gives CASSQDLGGWQPQHF.

This sequence joins TRBV27 and TRBJ2-2; 8 bases line up with TRBD2. V dropped 7 bases and J dropped 3; count of bases not matched to a gene: 10. Looked up from germline, CDR1 is MNHEY and CDR2 is SMNVEV (reference sequence). The CDR3 totals 16 residues. DNA for the CDR3: TGTGCCAGCAATCCCCGGGGGGGGTTATACACCGGGGAGCTGTTTTTT. Encoded protein: CASNPRGGLYTGELFF.

The chain couples TRBV6-1 to TRBJ2-5; D is unresolved. This CDR3 is built from 14 residues. The germline V gene encodes CDR1 MNHNS and CDR2 SASEGT. The CDR3 loop reads CGSAKVGVQETQYF. The DNA of the CDR3 is TGTGGCTCAGCGAAAGTTGGGGTCCAAGAGACCCAGTACTTC.

This clonotype was counted between two and nine times. The CDR3 is CATSRQENTEAFF. The CDR3 coding sequence is TGTGCCACCAGCAGACAGGAAAACACTGAAGCTTTCTTT. The V gene is TRBV15, the J gene TRBJ1-1, with D unclear. Germline V gives CDR1 LNHNV, CDR2 YYDKDF (reference sequence). CDR3 length: 13 residues. Trimming removed 2 bases from V and 2 bases from J, with 6 bases in between.

The chain is built from TRBV6-1 and TRBJ2-5; 15 nucleotides agree with TRBD2. The CDR3 contains 14 residues. From germline, CDR1 is MNHNS and CDR2 SASEGT. V lost 10 bases and J lost 4; bases outside the gene matches: 4. The CDR3 DNA sequence: TGTGCCACCGGACTAGCGGGGGGGGCAGAGACCCAGTACTTC. Translated: CATGLAGGAETQYF.

The chain has TRBV6-1 and TRBJ1-6, with a tentative D call TRBD1 (5 bases). The CDR3 is 12 residues long. Germline CDR1 is MNHNS and CDR2 is SASEGT. The V gene lost 8 bases and the J gene lost 7 bases, with 9 bases spanning the gap. The CDR3 protein is CASRGENSPLHF. DNA of the CDR3: TGTGCCAGCCGAGGGGAAAATTCACCCCTCCACTTT.

The chain links TRBV3-1 to TRBJ2-7; 9 bases fit TRBD2. This CDR3 is 14 amino acids long. Germline V gives CDR1 LGHDT, CDR2 YNNKEL (reference sequence). J lost 6 bases, V lost 1 base, and 4 bases had no gene match. In nucleotides, the CDR3 is TGTGCCAGCAGCCAAGCTAGCGGGAACTTCGAGCAGTACTTC. Its protein product is CASSQASGNFEQYF.

The chain links TRBV7-2 to TRBJ2-7, with 9 positions matching TRBD1. V shed 3 bases, J shed 0 bases, and the junction held 3 bases outside the gene matches. The CDR3 length is 15 residues. CDR1 is SGHTA and CDR2 is FQGNSA in the germline V gene. CDR3 in DNA: TGTGCCAGCAGCTTTCTACAGGGGGCCTCCTACGAGCAGTACTTC. Protein sequence: CASSFLQGASYEQYF.

The chain links TRBV4-3 to TRBJ1-5; TRBD1 matches at 7 bases. The junction had 14 bases not matched to a gene; V was cut back by 0 bases and J by 3 bases. The CDR3 spans 19 residues. Germline V gene lookup returns CDR1 LGHNA and CDR2 YSLEER. The CDR3 loop reads CASSQDQPPTGTDNQPQHF. In DNA form, the CDR3 reads TGCGCCAGCAGCCAAGATCAGCCGCCCACCGGGACAGACAATCAGCCCCAGCATTTT.

In its sample, this clonotype was seen a few times. The rearrangement uses TRBV7-2 and TRBJ2-1; TRBD2 aligns across 9 bases. In germline, CDR1 is SGHTA, CDR2 FQGNSA. The CDR3 runs to 16 residues. The trim removed 1 base at V and 5 bases at J, leaving 6 bases unmatched. CDR3 DNA sequence: TGTGCCAGCAGCTTAGGGGGCGGGAGGGCCGACAATGAGCAGTTCTTC. This encodes CASSLGGGRADNEQFF.

The gene calls are TRBV7-2 and TRBJ2-5; 13 bases agree with TRBD2. The V gene's germline CDR1 is SGHTA and CDR2 FQGNSA. V was clipped by 2 bases and J by 5 bases; unmatched bases: 5. CDR3 size: 16 residues. The DNA for the CDR3 is TGTGCCAGCAGCTTACAGGGGACTAGCGGGACGGAGACCCAGTACTTC. As protein: CASSLQGTSGTETQYF. The whole variable domain, remainder taken from reference TRBV7-2 and TRBJ2-5, is GAGVSQSPSNKVTEKGKDVELRCDPISGHTALYWYRQSLGQGLEFLIYFQGNSAPDKSGLPSDRFSAERTGGSVSTLTIQRTQQEDSAVYLCASSLQGTSGTETQYFGPGTRLLVL.

The sample holds many counts of this clonotype. The V gene is TRBV4-3, the J gene TRBJ2-2; no firm D call. Germline CDR1 LGHNA, CDR2 YSLEER. V was clipped by 1 base and J by 11 bases, with 11 bases between them. The CDR3 is made up of 13 amino acids. The CDR3 DNA follows: TGCGCCAGCAGCCAAGTCGCAGGCGGCGAGCTGTTTTTT. This encodes CASSQVAGGELFF.